This TCR beta chain was captured in a study of graft-versus-host responses after intestinal transplantation. The study's findings and limits: High graft-versus-host to host-versus-graft T cell clonal ratios marked allografts of patients with graft-donor macrochimerism.

This clone was seen once. Its specificity is not known. TCRdb's table, derived via immunoSEQ multiplex PCR, lists solely in-frame clones and lacks some. The repertoire consists of 49,000 or so clones, with over 80% occurring once and the leading ten covering less than 6%. Trimming took 3 bases from V and 8 from J; bases not matched to a gene: 12. The CDR3 extends over 16 amino acids. From germline, CDR1 is MGHDK and CDR2 SYGVNS. This clonotype was obtained from a human patient who received an intestinal transplant, so some T cells may come from the graft donor. V and J are TRBV25-1 and TRBJ2-1, with 8 bases identical to TRBD1. The material sequenced was PBMCs, taken roughly 860 days after a first intestinal transplant, on the day of a second. Here the CDR3 DNA reads TGTGCCAGCAGTGATCCCCAGCAGGGGGCATTCGATGAGCAGTTCTTC. Translated: CASSDPQQGAFDEQFF.